The 11 T cell receptor beta chains reported below all come from one sample, sequenced in a study of long-term antiretroviral therapy in people with HIV (dated by TCRdb to between 2020 and 2023). Sequencing of the TRB variable region was done with the immunoSEQ hsTCRB v3.0 assay at survey level resolution. The immuneACCESS repertoire file appears here via TCRdb, limited to in-frame rearrangements. These files lack a portion of the clones; in checked studies, under half of the deficit traces to unresolved V genes, and the cause of the others is not known. In this sample the table shows tens of thousands of clones, roughly 84% of which occur a single time. The ten largest clonotypes hold roughly 9% of the sample. Specimen: unsorted PBMCs, collected 4.7 to 5 years after starting antiretroviral therapy. Source of these receptors: a man between 35 and 55 years old with HIV.

This chain uses TRBV18 with TRBJ1-1; no firm D call. Germline lookup yields CDR1 KGHSH and CDR2 LQKENI. V was shortened by 6 bases and J by 3 bases, with 17 bases between the two germline ends. This CDR3 is built from 15 residues. The CDR3 region is CASSPRGRSDTEAFF. DNA for the CDR3: TGTGCCAGCTCGCCCCGGGGTAGATCCGACACTGAAGCTTTCTTT.

This chain joins TRBV10-3 and TRBJ2-3; the D gene is possibly TRBD2 (5 bases). Germline CDR1 reads ENHRY; CDR2 reads SYGVKD. V was clipped by 10 bases and J by 3 bases, with 17 bases between them. The CDR3 runs to 14 residues. The CDR3 DNA reads as TGTGCCACCGACGGGGAGCCGGTGACAGATACGCAGTATTTT. Residues: CATDGEPVTDTQYF.

The V gene is TRBV11-2, the J gene TRBJ2-5; 8 positions match TRBD2. V shed 5 bases, J shed 4 bases, and the junction held 6 bases outside the gene matches. Germline V lookup: CDR1 SGHAT, CDR2 FQNNGV. CDR3 length: 14 residues. The CDR3 DNA sequence: TGTGCCAGCAGCCCAAGCGGGAGCCCAGAGACCCAGTACTTC. This encodes CASSPSGSPETQYF.

The genes are TRBV19 and TRBJ1-2; TRBD1 matches 8 bases. Germline-derived CDR1 and CDR2 are LNHDA and SQIVND (reference sequence). The J segment lost 7 bases and the V segment lost 6 bases, leaving 10 bases of the junction unmatched. The CDR3 extends over 14 amino acids. The CDR3 DNA reads as TGTGCCAGTAGCCCCCCGGACAGGGTGGGTGGCTACACCTTC. The encoded protein is CASSPPDRVGGYTF.

The rearrangement joins TRBV5-6 to TRBJ1-2; maybe TRBD1 (5 bases). The V and J ends lost 3 bases and 4 bases respectively, with 13 bases between them. Germline V gene sequence: CDR1 SGHDT, CDR2 YYEEEE. The CDR3 is 14 amino acids. Written as DNA, the CDR3 is TGTGCCAGCAGCTGGGACCGCAAGCCCTATGGCTACACCTTC. Its protein is CASSWDRKPYGYTF.

This rearrangement joins TRBV5-1 to TRBJ2-3; 9 nucleotides align to TRBD2. The CDR3 length is 18 residues. CDR1 is SGHRS and CDR2 is YFSETQ in the germline V gene. V gave up 4 bases and J gave up 0 bases; unmatched junction bases: 12. As DNA, the CDR3 is TGCGCCAGCAGCGCACTACCTCCGACTAGCGGAAGCACAGATACGCAGTATTTT. Protein sequence: CASSALPPTSGSTDTQYF.

CDR3: CAIPIPNYGYTF. The CDR3 bases are TGTGCCATCCCAATACCTAACTATGGCTACACCTTC. V and J are TRBV11-1 and TRBJ1-2; D unresolved. The CDR3 totals 12 residues. Germline-derived CDR1 and CDR2 are SGHAT and FQDESV (reference sequence). Trimming shortened V by 10 bases and J by 0 bases, and 9 bases separated the two germline ends.

In DNA, the CDR3 is TGTGCCATCAGTCTCGACAGGGACGAGCAGTACTTC. Protein product: CAISLDRDEQYF. This rearrangement joins TRBV10-3 to TRBJ2-7; 7 bases are shared with TRBD1. V lost 5 bases to trimming and J lost 5 bases; unmatched junction nucleotides: 3. Germline V gene lookup returns CDR1 ENHRY and CDR2 SYGVKD. CDR3 length: 12 amino acids.

The J gene is TRBJ1-3, the V gene TRBV15; 7 bases fit TRBD1. Per the germline V gene, CDR1 is LNHNV and CDR2 is YYDKDF (reference sequence). The CDR3 runs 15 residues. The J segment lost 2 bases and the V segment lost 3 bases, leaving 4 bases of the junction unmatched. Here the CDR3 reads CATSSDRDPGNTIYF. In nucleotides, the CDR3 is TGTGCCACCAGCAGTGACAGGGATCCTGGAAACACCATATATTTT.

The chain recombines TRBV5-1 with TRBJ2-1; 10 bases align to TRBD1. Germline V lookup: CDR1 SGHRS, CDR2 YFSETQ. V lost 0 bases, J lost 5 bases, and 8 bases stayed unmatched. CDR3 size: 17 residues. The CDR3 bases are TGCGCCAGCAGCTTGGCCAGAGGGACAGGGGTTAACAATGAGCAGTTCTTC. This encodes CASSLARGTGVNNEQFF.

The chain is built from TRBV11-2 and TRBJ2-5; D possibly matches TRBD1 or TRBD2 (6 bases each). Germline CDR1 and CDR2: SGHAT and FQNNGV. The ends were cut back, 0 bases at V and 2 bases at J, with 13 bases in the middle. The CDR3 covers 16 residues. CDR3 coding DNA: TGTGCCAGCAGCTTAGATCCTATAGGGGGGCAAGAGACCCAGTACTTC. Residues: CASSLDPIGGQETQYF.